This TCR beta chain was identified during a study of T cells in lung cancer brain metastases. Study information: About 85% of the 20 patients had smoked, with a median of approximately 41 pack-years. Median interval between primary and brain metastasis samples was approximately a year. Study conclusions and caveats: Paired lesions shared few clones; most were lesion-specific (mean Morisita about 0.23).

Between roughly 2 and 5 ug genomic DNA went in, equal for pairs. Clones were sequenced by immunoSEQ multiplex PCR, and TCRdb holds only the in-frame ones, with some missing. The sample shows around 3,000 clones, 85% to 90% of them seen only once. CDR3 length: 15 amino acids. Looked up from germline, CDR1 is SGHRS and CDR2 is YFSETQ. V lost 3 bases to trimming and J lost 3 bases; unmatched junction nucleotides: 4. Only a few counts were recorded for this clone. Its antigen is still unknown. The rearrangement joins TRBV5-1 to TRBJ1-2, with 11 bases aligning to TRBD1. Sequencing input: tumor tissue from the primary lung tumor. The clonotype was recovered from a woman between 55 and 75 years old with non-small cell lung cancer. CDR3 amino acids: CASSSRDRGDYGYTF. The CDR3 DNA sequence: TGCGCCAGCAGCTCCCGGGACAGGGGGGACTATGGCTACACCTTC. The variable domain in full, completed from reference TRBV5-1 and TRBJ1-2, reads KAGVTQTPRYLIKTRGQQVTLSCSPISGHRSVSWYQQTPGQGLQFLFEYFSETQRNKGNFPGRFSGRQFSNSRSEMNVSTLELGDSALYLCASSSRDRGDYGYTFGSGTRLTVV.